This record looks at one TCR beta chain sequence and its context. Antigen specificity is unknown. Method: immunoSEQ multiplex PCR; TCRdb's copy keeps in-frame clones and lacks some. The table has tens of thousands of clones, roughly 79% seen once. The data are from a study of OX40 agonist ivuxolimab in advanced cancers. Broader study findings: CD8+ T cells averaged more expanded clones than CD4+. With doses of 0.1 to 3.0 mg/kg, CD4+ and CD8+ blood T cells had undergone clonal expansion by week 6.

The cohort excluded patients with autoimmune disease history or systemic immunosuppression. V was clipped by 4 bases and J by 4 bases, with 3 bases between them. The germline V gene has CDR1 SGHRS and CDR2 YFSETQ. CDR3 length: 11 amino acids. This TCR came from an adult with an advanced solid tumor such as melanoma, head and neck, liver or kidney cancer. The chain employs TRBV5-1 and TRBJ2-1; D ambiguous. Sequenced material: CD4+ or CD8+ T cells sorted from blood, taken in a trial of the OX40 agonist ivuxolimab. The CDR3 sequence is CASSVYNEQFF. DNA for the CDR3: TGCGCCAGCAGCGTTTACAATGAGCAGTTCTTC.